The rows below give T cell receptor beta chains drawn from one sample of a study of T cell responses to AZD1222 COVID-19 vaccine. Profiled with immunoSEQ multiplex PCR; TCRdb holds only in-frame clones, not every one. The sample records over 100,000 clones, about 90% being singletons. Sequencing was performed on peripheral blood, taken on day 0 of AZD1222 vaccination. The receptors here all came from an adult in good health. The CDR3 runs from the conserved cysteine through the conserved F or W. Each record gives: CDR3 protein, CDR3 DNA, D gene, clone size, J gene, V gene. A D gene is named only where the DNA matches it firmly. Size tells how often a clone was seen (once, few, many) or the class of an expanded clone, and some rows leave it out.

CASIDLGLRQGSNQPQHF,TGTGCCAGCATTGATCTCGGCCTAAGACAGGGATCCAATCAGCCCCAGCATTTT,TRBD1,NA,TRBJ1-5,TRBV28
CASSPGTGFNQPQHF,TGTGCCAGCTCACCCGGGACAGGTTTTAATCAGCCCCAGCATTTT,TRBD1,NA,TRBJ1-5,TRBV18
CAWSVRSNQPQHF,TGTGCCTGGAGTGTACGTAGCAATCAGCCCCAGCATTTT,NA,NA,TRBJ1-5,TRBV30
CASSFSGGASDEQFF,TGTGCCAGCAGCTTTAGCGGGGGGGCCTCGGATGAGCAGTTCTTC,TRBD2,NA,TRBJ2-1,TRBV11-3
CASRLAGGHGYTF,TGTGCCAGCAGGCTAGCCGGCGGACATGGCTACACCTTC,NA,once,TRBJ1-2,TRBV7-2
CASTLAGAAAGELFF,TGTGCCAGCACCCTAGCGGGAGCGGCGGCCGGGGAGCTGTTTTTT,TRBD2,NA,TRBJ2-2,TRBV6-5
CASSPLSEETQYF,TGTGCCAGCTCACCTCTCAGTGAAGAGACCCAGTACTTC,NA,NA,TRBJ2-5,TRBV18
CASSPGPTLGSNQPQHF,TGTGCCAGTAGCCCAGGCCCGACTCTAGGTAGCAATCAGCCCCAGCATTTT,NA,NA,TRBJ1-5,TRBV19
CASMGAGASYEQYF,TGTGCCAGCATGGGGGCAGGGGCTTCCTACGAGCAGTACTTC,NA,NA,TRBJ2-7,TRBV27
CASSAGTVNTGELFF,TGTGCCAGCAGCGCCGGGACAGTGAACACCGGGGAGCTGTTTTTT,TRBD1,once,TRBJ2-2,TRBV5-4
CASSPGQGWEKLFF,TGTGCCAGCAGCCCCGGACAGGGTTGGGAAAAACTGTTTTTT,TRBD1,NA,TRBJ1-4,TRBV9
CASSDRVNRPQHF,TGTGCCAGCAGCGACAGGGTCAATCGGCCCCAGCATTTT,TRBD1,NA,TRBJ1-5,TRBV3-1/TRBV3-2
CASSLVGRADGYTF,TGCGCCAGCAGCTTGGTAGGCAGGGCCGATGGCTACACCTTC,NA,NA,TRBJ1-2,TRBV5-1
CASNPNRGGFYEQYF,TGTGCCAGCAACCCAAACAGAGGGGGGTTCTACGAGCAGTACTTC,NA,NA,TRBJ2-7,TRBV6-1
CASSMGQLNSNQPQHF,TGTGCCAGTAGTATGGGCCAGCTTAATAGCAATCAGCCCCAGCATTTT,NA,NA,TRBJ1-5,TRBV19
CASSEGPNSPLHF,TGTGCCAGCAGTGAAGGCCCAAATTCACCCCTCCACTTT,NA,NA,TRBJ1-6,TRBV6-1
CASSLALNQPQHF,TGTGCCAGCAGCTTAGCACTCAATCAGCCCCAGCATTTT,NA,NA,TRBJ1-5,TRBV7-2
CASTREVNYGYTF,TGTGCCAGTACTAGGGAGGTTAACTATGGCTACACCTTC,NA,once,TRBJ1-2,TRBV19
CASSQGTGGTETQYF,TGTGCCAGCTCCCAGGGGACAGGAGGTACGGAGACCCAGTACTTC,TRBD1,NA,TRBJ2-5,TRBV18
CSVDLSGHGYTF,TGCAGCGTTGATCTCTCCGGGCATGGCTACACCTTC,NA,once,TRBJ1-2,TRBV29-1
CASSWQGGSNQPQHF,TGTGCCAGCAGTTGGCAGGGCGGTAGCAATCAGCCCCAGCATTTT,NA,NA,TRBJ1-5,TRBV27
CASSLGHPYGYTF,TGTGCCAGCAGTTTAGGGCATCCGTATGGCTACACCTTC,NA,NA,TRBJ1-2,TRBV12-3/TRBV12-4
CASSPQGDGNYGYTF,TGTGCCAGCAGCCCACAGGGCGACGGAAACTATGGCTACACCTTC,NA,NA,TRBJ1-2,TRBV6-5
CASSLVGYPGNTIYF,TGCGCCAGCAGCTTGGTGGGGTACCCTGGAAACACCATATATTTT,NA,NA,TRBJ1-3,TRBV5-1
CASLQSGSTDTQYF,TGTGCCAGCTTGCAGAGCGGAAGCACAGATACGCAGTATTTT,NA,once,TRBJ2-3,TRBV7-9